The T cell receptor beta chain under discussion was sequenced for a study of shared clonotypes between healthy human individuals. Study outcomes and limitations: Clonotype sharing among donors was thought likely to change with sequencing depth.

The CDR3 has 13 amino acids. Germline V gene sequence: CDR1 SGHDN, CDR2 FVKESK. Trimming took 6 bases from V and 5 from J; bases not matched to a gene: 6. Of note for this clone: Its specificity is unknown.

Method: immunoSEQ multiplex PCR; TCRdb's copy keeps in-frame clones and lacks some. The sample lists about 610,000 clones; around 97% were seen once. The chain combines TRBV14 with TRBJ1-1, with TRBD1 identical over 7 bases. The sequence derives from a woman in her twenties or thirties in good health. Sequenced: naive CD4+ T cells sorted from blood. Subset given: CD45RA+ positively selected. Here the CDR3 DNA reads TGTGCCAGCAGAGAGACAGGGTGGACTGAAGCTTTCTTT. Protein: CASRETGWTEAFF. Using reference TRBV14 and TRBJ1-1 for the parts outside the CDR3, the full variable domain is EAGVTQFPSHSVIEKGQTVTLRCDPISGHDNLYWYRRVMGKEIKFLLHFVKESKQDESGMPNNRFLAERTGGTYSTLKVQPAELEDSGVYFCASRETGWTEAFFGQGTRLTVV.